The 26 T cell receptor beta chains below all came from one sample that was sequenced in a study of blood T cell repertoires in COVID-19. TCRdb's copy holds only in-frame clones and misses some; the assay was immunoSEQ multiplex PCR. This repertoire shows about 86,000 clones, approximately 83% found once; its top ten account for 30% to 35%. The sequencing input was peripheral blood. These TCRs come from a woman of 80 years or more with active or convalescent COVID-19.

The chain links TRBV30 to TRBJ2-2, with 11 nucleotides matching TRBD2. Trimming took 6 bases from V and 2 from J; bases not matched to a gene: 5. The CDR3 has 15 residues. Germline V gives CDR1 GTSNPN, CDR2 SVGIG (reference sequence). CDR3 protein: CACRGLAANTGELFF. CDR3 DNA sequence: TGTGCCTGTCGGGGACTAGCGGCCAACACCGGGGAGCTGTTTTTT. The entire variable domain, with the rest obtained from reference TRBV30 and TRBJ2-2, is as follows: SQTIHQWPATLVQPVGSPLSLECTVEGTSNPNLYWYRQAAGRGLQLLFYSVGIGQISSEVPQNLSASRPQDRQFILSSKKLLLSDSGFYLCACRGLAANTGELFFGEGSRLTVL.

The V gene is TRBV19, the J gene TRBJ2-5; TRBD1 agrees at 8 bases. The ends lost 6 bases at V and 10 bases at J; junction bases unmatched: 10. The CDR3 contains 13 residues. Germline assignment: CDR1 LNHDA and CDR2 SQIVND (reference sequence). Here the CDR3 reads CASSTGQGRVQYF. DNA of the CDR3: TGTGCCAGTAGCACCGGACAGGGACGAGTCCAGTACTTC. The full variable domain, completed using reference TRBV19 and TRBJ2-5, is DGGITQSPKYLFRKEGQNVTLSCEQNLNHDAMYWYRQDPGQGLRLIYYSQIVNDFQKGDIAEGYSVSREKKESFPLTVTSAQKNPTAFYLCASSTGQGRVQYFGPGTRLLVL.

CDR3 sequence (DNA): TGTGCCAGCAGCCAGGGACTAGCGGGAGGGCCTTTGGGTGAGCAGTTCTTC. It encodes CASSQGLAGGPLGEQFF. The chain joins TRBV3-1 (or the pseudogene TRBV3-2) to TRBJ2-1, with 16 bases identical to TRBD2. The V gene's germline CDR1 is LGHDT and CDR2 YNNKEL (reference sequence). This CDR3 comprises 17 residues. V was clipped by 3 bases and J by 9 bases; unmatched bases: 8.

The V call is TRBV6-2 or TRBV6-3, the J call TRBJ2-5; D possibly corresponds to TRBD1 (6 bases). Germline CDR1 and CDR2: MNHEY and SVGEGT. The CDR3 is 13 amino acids. V shed 5 bases and J shed 0 bases, with 7 bases lying between them. The CDR3 region has the DNA TGTGCCAGCAGTAGGGGGAACCAAGAGACCCAGTACTTC. Its translation: CASSRGNQETQYF.

The chain employs TRBV2 and TRBJ1-3, with no clear D. V was shortened by 4 bases and J by 4 bases, with 2 bases between the two germline ends. The CDR3 spans 11 residues. Germline V CDR1 and CDR2: SNHLY, FYNNEI. The CDR3 DNA follows: TGTGCCAGCAGTGTAGGAAACACCATATATTTT. Protein: CASSVGNTIYF.

The genes are TRBV7-2 and TRBJ1-2, with unresolved D. The V end was cut by 5 bases, the J end by 0 bases, with 7 bases between. CDR3 length: 13 residues. Germline CDR1 SGHTA, CDR2 FQGNSA. DNA of the CDR3: TGTGCCAGCAGCCCACAGTCTAACTATGGCTACACCTTC. It yields the protein CASSPQSNYGYTF.

The chain links TRBV27 to TRBJ1-2; weak D call: TRBD1 (5 bases). V gave up 7 bases and J gave up 4 bases, with 13 bases separating them. Germline-derived CDR1 and CDR2 are MNHEY and SMNVEV (reference sequence). There are 13 residues in the CDR3. The CDR3 region is CASTNRPAYGYTF. Here the CDR3 DNA reads TGTGCCAGCACAAACAGGCCAGCCTATGGCTACACCTTC.

This clone was detected a few times. The chain employs TRBV6-5 and TRBJ2-7; 8 nucleotides align to TRBD1. The CDR3 is 13 residues long. V lost 7 bases and J lost 6; bases outside the gene matches: 8. The germline V gene has CDR1 MNHEY and CDR2 SVGAGI. CDR3 in amino acids: CASKRTGRSEQYF. CDR3 sequence (DNA): TGTGCCAGCAAGAGGACAGGGCGAAGCGAGCAGTACTTC.

The V gene is TRBV3-1 (or the pseudogene TRBV3-2), the J gene TRBJ2-1, with D possibly matching TRBD1 (6 bases). V was clipped by 2 bases and J by 8 bases, with 7 bases between them. Germline values: CDR1 LGHDT, CDR2 YNNKEL (reference sequence). The CDR3 extends over 12 amino acids. DNA of the CDR3: TGTGCCAGCAGCCAACAGGGGTATGAGCAGTTCTTC. Translated, it gives CASSQQGYEQFF.

The rearrangement joins TRBV2 to TRBJ1-4; D is unclear. The CDR3 has 16 amino acids. Deletions cut 1 base from V and 0 bases from J, with 9 bases between. Germline-derived CDR1 and CDR2 are SNHLY and FYNNEI. CDR3: CASSEGRQTTNEKLFF. DNA for the CDR3: TGTGCCAGCAGTGAAGGTCGCCAGACAACTAATGAAAAACTGTTTTTT.

The chain uses TRBV19 and TRBJ2-5; 10 bases match TRBD2. With V trimmed by 10 bases and J by 0 bases, 5 bases remained unmatched. Per the germline V gene, CDR1 is LNHDA and CDR2 is SQIVND (reference sequence). The CDR3 has 14 amino acids. CDR3 sequence: CATRLAGYQETQYF. The DNA for the CDR3 is TGTGCCACCAGACTAGCGGGTTACCAAGAGACCCAGTACTTC. The complete variable domain, with remaining parts taken from reference TRBV19 and TRBJ2-5, reads DGGITQSPKYLFRKEGQNVTLSCEQNLNHDAMYWYRQDPGQGLRLIYYSQIVNDFQKGDIAEGYSVSREKKESFPLTVTSAQKNPTAFYLCATRLAGYQETQYFGPGTRLLVL.

This clone has just a few counts. This chain connects TRBV5-4 to TRBJ1-2, with 7 bases lining up with TRBD1. Germline V gene sequence: CDR1 SGHNT, CDR2 YYREEE (reference sequence). The CDR3 runs to 13 residues. J lost 8 bases, V lost 2 bases, and 6 bases had no gene match. The CDR3 here is CASSFTGVEGYTF. CDR3 coding DNA: TGTGCCAGCAGCTTCACAGGGGTAGAGGGCTACACCTTC.

The chain links TRBV11-3 to TRBJ2-2; the match to TRBD1 covers 7 bases. Germline V gene lookup returns CDR1 SGHNT and CDR2 YENEEA. The CDR3 covers 16 residues. J was trimmed by 2 bases and V by 5 bases; bases with no gene match: 8. The CDR3 DNA follows: TGTGCCAGCAGCCCGAGACAGGGTAGAAACACCGGGGAGCTGTTTTTT. This codes for CASSPRQGRNTGELFF.

V usage is TRBV18 and J usage is TRBJ1-5; D is ambiguous. In germline, CDR1 is KGHSH, CDR2 LQKENI. Trimming removed 6 bases from V and 5 bases from J, with 11 bases in between. The CDR3 extends over 13 amino acids. Here the CDR3 reads CASSLNPDQPQHF. The DNA for the CDR3 is TGTGCCAGCTCCCTTAATCCCGATCAGCCCCAGCATTTT.

The chain joins TRBV7-8 to TRBJ2-1; 15 nucleotides agree with TRBD2. V dropped 4 bases and J dropped 3; count of bases not matched to a gene: 10. Per the germline V gene, CDR1 is SGHVS and CDR2 is FQNEAQ. The CDR3 runs to 19 residues. In DNA form, the CDR3 reads TGTGCCAGCAGCTCTAGGGGACTAGCGGGAGGCCAAAGCTACAATGAGCAGTTCTTC. The encoded protein is CASSSRGLAGGQSYNEQFF.

The chain couples TRBV6-2 or TRBV6-3 to TRBJ1-1; 10 bases match TRBD1. This CDR3 spans 15 amino acids. V trimming: 5 bases; J trimming: 5 bases; junction bases outside the gene matches: 8. Germline loops: CDR1 MNHEY, CDR2 SVGEGT. In DNA form, the CDR3 reads TGTGCCAGCAGTCCCGTCTTGGGACAGGGGACTGAAGCTTTCTTT. It specifies CASSPVLGQGTEAFF.

There are a few counts of this clone. V and J are TRBV28 and TRBJ1-2, with 9 nucleotides matching TRBD1. From germline, CDR1 is MDHEN and CDR2 SYDVKM. This CDR3 is built from 14 residues. V shed 6 bases, J shed 6 bases, and the junction held 8 bases outside the gene matches. The chain's CDR3 is CASRPQGAYDGYTF. As DNA, the CDR3 is TGTGCCAGCAGACCACAGGGGGCGTACGATGGCTACACCTTC.

This sequence joins TRBV5-1 and TRBJ2-7; TRBD1 aligns across 7 bases. Germline values: CDR1 SGHRS, CDR2 YFSETQ. J lost 7 bases, V lost 4 bases, and 5 bases had no gene match. This CDR3 contains 12 residues. The CDR3 reads CASSGDSGEQYF. CDR3 DNA: TGCGCCAGCAGCGGGGACAGTGGGGAGCAGTACTTC.

This clone was seen only a few times. This chain connects TRBV14 to TRBJ2-3, with D maybe TRBD2 (5 bases). Deletions cut 5 bases from V and 1 base from J, with 13 bases between. The CDR3 loop spans 15 amino acids. Germline V lookup: CDR1 SGHDN, CDR2 FVKESK. In DNA, the CDR3 is TGTGCCAGCAGCGACGGGATCTCGGGCACAGATACGCAGTATTTT. Protein product: CASSDGISGTDTQYF.

The rearrangement links TRBV3-1 (or the pseudogene TRBV3-2) to TRBJ2-1; the D gene is possibly TRBD2 (7 bases). The CDR3 runs to 14 residues. V lost 4 bases and J 5 bases, leaving 12 bases between the germline ends. CDR1 is LGHDT, CDR2 YNNKEL, per germline (reference sequence). In nucleotides, the CDR3 is TGTGCCAGCAGCCTTCGGGGGGCGGACAATGAGCAGTTCTTC. It translates to CASSLRGADNEQFF.

V is TRBV24-1 and J is TRBJ2-3, with TRBD1 as a possible D gene (5 bases). Germline CDR1 is KGHDR and CDR2 is SFDVKD. The V end lost 3 bases, the J end lost 6 bases, and 21 bases lay between the germline ends. This CDR3 region has 17 residues. CDR3 amino acids: CATSDPSTVPARDTQYF. The CDR3 DNA is TGTGCCACCAGTGATCCCTCGACAGTCCCCGCGAGGGATACGCAGTATTTT.

This chain links TRBV6-6 with TRBJ2-7, with D possibly TRBD1 on 7 matching bases. This CDR3 contains 12 residues. The V end lost 7 bases, the J end lost 13 bases, and 20 bases lay between the germline ends. Per the germline V gene, CDR1 is MNHNY and CDR2 is SVGAGI (reference sequence). The CDR3 nucleotides read TGTGCCAGCAATGCGGGACAGCCCTCGTCATACTTC. It codes for CASNAGQPSSYF.

The J gene is TRBJ2-3, the V gene TRBV19, with unresolved D. This CDR3 has 13 residues. V was clipped by 2 bases and J by 4 bases, with 7 bases between them. Germline V CDR1 and CDR2: LNHDA, SQIVND (reference sequence). CDR3 DNA sequence: TGTGCCAGTAGTATAAGCAGGCCAGATACGCAGTATTTT. It translates to CASSISRPDTQYF.

The chain combines TRBV28 with TRBJ1-4; D is unresolved. Trimming took 3 bases from V and 4 from J, leaving 9 bases between them. This CDR3 has 14 amino acids. Germline values: CDR1 MDHEN, CDR2 SYDVKM. The CDR3 DNA follows: TGTGCCAGCAGTTTTGGCAGTATTAATGAAAAACTGTTTTTT. This encodes CASSFGSINEKLFF.

Here the CDR3 reads CATSDLRAGGEVPDTQYF. The CDR3 DNA reads as TGTGCCACCAGTGATTTACGGGCAGGGGGCGAGGTTCCAGATACGCAGTATTTT. The rearrangement uses TRBV24-1 and TRBJ2-3; 8 nucleotides line up with TRBD1. The germline V gene encodes CDR1 KGHDR and CDR2 SFDVKD. The CDR3 runs 18 residues. With 1 base clipped from V and 4 bases from J, the junction kept 12 bases outside the gene matches.

The chain couples TRBV5-1 to TRBJ2-1, with 9 bases lining up with TRBD2. This CDR3 has 14 residues. J was trimmed by 9 bases and V by 1 base; bases with no gene match: 5. Germline CDR1 reads SGHRS; CDR2 reads YFSETQ. The CDR3 loop reads CASSLRTSAPEQFF. DNA of the CDR3: TGCGCCAGCAGCTTGAGGACTAGCGCCCCTGAGCAGTTCTTC. The full variable domain, rest sourced from reference TRBV5-1 and TRBJ2-1, is KAGVTQTPRYLIKTRGQQVTLSCSPISGHRSVSWYQQTPGQGLQFLFEYFSETQRNKGNFPGRFSGRQFSNSRSEMNVSTLELGDSALYLCASSLRTSAPEQFFGPGTRLTVL.